The present T cell receptor (beta chain) was sequenced within a study of human T cells and chemical hapten exposure. This clonotype was counted ten times or more. TCRdb re-derived calls from the RACE reads in MiXCR, one entry per CDR3 protein. The table lists roughly 40,000 distinct CDR3 sequences, just under 9% of them singletons. Germline V gene lookup returns CDR1 SNHLY and CDR2 FYNNEI. This CDR3 has 16 amino acids. Trimming cost V 4 bases and J 4 bases, with 20 bases left between them. Time point specified: patch test 2, 6 weeks after DPC sensitization. The treatment: therapeutic diphenylcyclopropenone sensitization with weekly scalp DPC.

This receptor was obtained from a woman in her thirties or forties with alopecia areata. Some clones in this sample may be carry-over from other donors' samples. The specimen was whole blood, collected in connection with sensitization to the hapten diphenylcyclopropenone (DPC). The chain employs TRBV2 and TRBJ2-7; tentatively, D is TRBD1 (5 bases). The CDR3 loop reads CASSGPDSPAGYEQYF. CDR3 nucleotide sequence: TGTGCCAGCAGTGGCCCCGACAGCCCCGCTGGGTACGAGCAGTACTTC. Variable domain in full (rest from reference TRBV2 and TRBJ2-7): EPEVTQTPSHQVTQMGQEVILRCVPISNHLYFYWYRQILGQKVEFLVSFYNNEISEKSEIFDDQFSVERPDGSNFTLKIRSTKLEDSAMYFCASSGPDSPAGYEQYFGPGTRLTVT.